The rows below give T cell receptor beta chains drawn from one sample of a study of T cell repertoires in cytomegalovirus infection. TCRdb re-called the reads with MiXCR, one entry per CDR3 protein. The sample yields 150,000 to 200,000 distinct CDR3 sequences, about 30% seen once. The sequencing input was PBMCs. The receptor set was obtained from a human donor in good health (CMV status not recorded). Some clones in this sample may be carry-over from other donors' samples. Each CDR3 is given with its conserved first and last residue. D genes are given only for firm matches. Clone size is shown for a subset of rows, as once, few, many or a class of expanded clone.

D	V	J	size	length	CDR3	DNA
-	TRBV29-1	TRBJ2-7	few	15	CSVYTLGAGKHEQYF	TGCAGCGTTTATACCCTCGGGGCAGGGAAGCACGAGCAGTACTTC
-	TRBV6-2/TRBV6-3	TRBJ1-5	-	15	CASKAGQLSNQPQHF	TGTGCCAGCAAGGCAGGACAGCTTAGCAATCAGCCCCAGCATTTT
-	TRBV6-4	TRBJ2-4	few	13	CASSDGQGNIQYF	TGTGCCAGCAGTGACGGGCAGGGAAACATTCAGTACTTC
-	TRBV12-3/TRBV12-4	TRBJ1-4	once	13	CASSLDRHEKLFF	TGTGCCAGCAGTCTAGACCGTCATGAAAAACTGTTTTTT
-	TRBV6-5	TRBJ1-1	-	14	CASRSRDNKQYGFF	TGTGCCAGCAGAAGCCGGGACAACAAACAATACGGCTTCTTT
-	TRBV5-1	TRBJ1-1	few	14	CASSLALTNTEAFF	TGCGCCAGCAGCTTGGCCCTGACAAACACTGAAGCTTTCTTT
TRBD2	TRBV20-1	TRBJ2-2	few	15	CSANQAGMNTGELFF	TGCAGTGCCAACCAAGCGGGGATGAACACCGGGGAGCTGTTTTTT
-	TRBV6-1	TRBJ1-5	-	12	CASGAWNQPQHF	TGTGCCAGCGGGGCATGGAATCAGCCCCAGCATTTT
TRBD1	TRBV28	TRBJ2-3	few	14	CASSFFRDRVTQYF	TGTGCCAGCAGTTTTTTCCGGGACAGAGTTACGCAGTATTTT
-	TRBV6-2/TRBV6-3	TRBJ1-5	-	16	CASTKRGLDHNQPQHF	TGTGCCAGCACCAAGAGGGGCTTAGACCACAATCAGCCCCAGCATTTT
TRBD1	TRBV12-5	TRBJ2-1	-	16	CASGLPQGSSYNEQFF	TGTGCTAGTGGTTTGCCACAGGGGAGCTCCTACAATGAGCAGTTCTTC
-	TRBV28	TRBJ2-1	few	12	CASSSILYEQFF	TGTGCCAGCAGTTCAATACTCTATGAGCAGTTCTTC
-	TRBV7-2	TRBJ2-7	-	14	CASSSDISSYEQYF	TGTGCCAGCAGCTCGGACATTTCCTCCTACGAGCAGTACTTC
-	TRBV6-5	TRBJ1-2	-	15	CAGIGRPLTNYGYTF	TGTGCCGGGATAGGACGGCCTCTAACCAACTATGGCTACACCTTC
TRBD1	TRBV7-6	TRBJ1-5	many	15	CASSVGGRGSAGQHF	TGTGCCAGCAGCGTCGGTGGCAGGGGGAGTGCGGGGCAGCATTTT
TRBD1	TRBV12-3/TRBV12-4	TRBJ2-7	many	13	CASSRDRGYEQYF	TGTGCCAGCAGTCGGGACAGGGGCTACGAGCAGTACTTC
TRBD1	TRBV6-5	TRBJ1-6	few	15	CASSYTTGAGSPLHF	TGTGCCAGCAGTTACACGACAGGGGCAGGGTCACCCCTCCACTTT
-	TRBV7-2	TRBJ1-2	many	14	CASSLNRHNYGYTF	TGTGCCAGCAGCTTAAATCGGCATAACTATGGCTACACCTTC